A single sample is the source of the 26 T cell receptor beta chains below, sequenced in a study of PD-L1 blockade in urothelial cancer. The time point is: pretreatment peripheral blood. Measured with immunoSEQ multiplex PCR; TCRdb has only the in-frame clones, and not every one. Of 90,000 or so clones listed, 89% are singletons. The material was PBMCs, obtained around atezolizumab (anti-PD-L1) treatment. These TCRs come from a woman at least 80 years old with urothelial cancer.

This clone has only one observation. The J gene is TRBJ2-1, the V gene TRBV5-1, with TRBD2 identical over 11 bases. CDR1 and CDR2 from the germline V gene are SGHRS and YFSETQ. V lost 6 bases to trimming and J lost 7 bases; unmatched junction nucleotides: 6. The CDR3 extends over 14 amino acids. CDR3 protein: CASTSLAGANEQFF. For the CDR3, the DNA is TGCGCCAGCACCTCACTAGCGGGAGCGAATGAGCAGTTCTTC.

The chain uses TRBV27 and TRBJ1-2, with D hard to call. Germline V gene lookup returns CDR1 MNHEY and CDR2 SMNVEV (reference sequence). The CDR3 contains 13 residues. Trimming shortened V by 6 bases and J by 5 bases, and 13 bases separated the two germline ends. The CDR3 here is CASRTWGGYGYTF. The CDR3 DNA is TGTGCCAGCAGGACCTGGGGAGGATATGGCTACACCTTC.

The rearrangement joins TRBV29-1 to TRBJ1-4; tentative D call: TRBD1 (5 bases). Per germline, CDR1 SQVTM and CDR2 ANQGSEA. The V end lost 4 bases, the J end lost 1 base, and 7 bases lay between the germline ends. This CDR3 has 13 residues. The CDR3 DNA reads TGCAGCGTTGCAGGGTTAACTAATGAAAAACTGTTTTTT. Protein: CSVAGLTNEKLFF.

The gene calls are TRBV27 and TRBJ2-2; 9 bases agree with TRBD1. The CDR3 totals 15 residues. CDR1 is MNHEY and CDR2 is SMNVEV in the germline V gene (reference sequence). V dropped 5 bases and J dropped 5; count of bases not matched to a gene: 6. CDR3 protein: CASSDGTGLTGELFF. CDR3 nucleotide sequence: TGTGCCAGCAGTGACGGGACAGGGTTGACCGGGGAGCTGTTTTTT.

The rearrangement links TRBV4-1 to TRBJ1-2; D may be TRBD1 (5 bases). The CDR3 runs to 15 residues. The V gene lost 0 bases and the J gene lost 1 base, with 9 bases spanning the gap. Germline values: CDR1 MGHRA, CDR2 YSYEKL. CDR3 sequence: CASSQEEGVNYGYTF. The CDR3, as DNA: TGCGCCAGCAGCCAAGAGGAAGGGGTTAACTATGGCTACACCTTC.

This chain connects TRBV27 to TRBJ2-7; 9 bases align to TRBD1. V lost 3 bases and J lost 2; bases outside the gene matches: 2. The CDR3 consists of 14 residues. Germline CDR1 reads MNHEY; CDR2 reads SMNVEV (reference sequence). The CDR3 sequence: CASSLDRGAYEQYF. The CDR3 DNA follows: TGTGCCAGCAGTTTGGACAGGGGAGCCTACGAGCAGTACTTC.

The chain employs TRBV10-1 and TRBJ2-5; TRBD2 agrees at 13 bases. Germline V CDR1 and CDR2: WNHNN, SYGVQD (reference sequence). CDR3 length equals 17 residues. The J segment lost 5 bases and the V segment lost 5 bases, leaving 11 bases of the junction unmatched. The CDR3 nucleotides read TGCGCCAGCAGTCGTACTAGCGGGAGGGCCGGGGAGGAGACCCAGTACTTC. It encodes CASSRTSGRAGEETQYF.

The CDR3 loop reads CASSLGLAGGAGELFF. CDR3 in DNA: TGCGCCAGCAGTCTCGGACTAGCGGGAGGGGCCGGGGAGCTGTTTTTT. The V call is TRBV5-1, the J call TRBJ2-2; 15 nucleotides line up with TRBD2. The CDR3 has 16 amino acids. After removal of 5 bases from V and 6 bases from J, the junction contained 5 bases not matched to a gene. Germline V lookup: CDR1 SGHRS, CDR2 YFSETQ.

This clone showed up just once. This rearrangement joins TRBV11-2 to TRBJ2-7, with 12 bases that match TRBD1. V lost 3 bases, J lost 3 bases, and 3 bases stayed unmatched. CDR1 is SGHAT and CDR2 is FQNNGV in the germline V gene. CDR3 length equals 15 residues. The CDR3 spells CASSLGTGGSYEQYF. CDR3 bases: TGTGCCAGCAGCTTGGGGACAGGGGGCAGCTACGAGCAGTACTTC.

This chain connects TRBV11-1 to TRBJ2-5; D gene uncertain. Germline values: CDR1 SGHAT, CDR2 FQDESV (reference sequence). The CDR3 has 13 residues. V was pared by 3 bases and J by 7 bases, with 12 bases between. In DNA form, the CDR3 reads TGTGCCAGCAGCTTTGAGAGCCGCGGGACCCAGTACTTC. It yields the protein CASSFESRGTQYF.

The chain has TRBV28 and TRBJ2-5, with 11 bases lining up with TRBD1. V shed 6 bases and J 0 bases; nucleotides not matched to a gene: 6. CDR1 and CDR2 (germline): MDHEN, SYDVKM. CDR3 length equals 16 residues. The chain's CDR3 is CASSSGTGGYQETQYF. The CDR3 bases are TGTGCCAGCAGCTCCGGGACAGGGGGATACCAAGAGACCCAGTACTTC.

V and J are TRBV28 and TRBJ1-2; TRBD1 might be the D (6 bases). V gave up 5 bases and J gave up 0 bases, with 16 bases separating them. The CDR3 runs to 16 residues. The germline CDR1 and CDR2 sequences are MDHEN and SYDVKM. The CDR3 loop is CASSPQGLSSNYGYTF. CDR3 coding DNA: TGTGCCAGCAGTCCACAGGGCCTATCCTCTAACTATGGCTACACCTTC.

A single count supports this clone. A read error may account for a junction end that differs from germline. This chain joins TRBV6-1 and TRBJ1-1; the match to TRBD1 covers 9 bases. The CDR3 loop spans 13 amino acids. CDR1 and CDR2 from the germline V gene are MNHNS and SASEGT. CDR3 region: CASGDRGLTEAFF. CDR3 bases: TGTGCCAGCGGTGACAGGGGGTTGACTGAAGCTTTCTTT.

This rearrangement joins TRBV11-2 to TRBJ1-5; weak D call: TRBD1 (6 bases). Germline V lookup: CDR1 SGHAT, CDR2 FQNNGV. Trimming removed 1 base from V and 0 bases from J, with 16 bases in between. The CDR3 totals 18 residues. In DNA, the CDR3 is TGTGCCAGCAGCTTAGCAGTCAGGGGCCATCCTAGCAATCAGCCCCAGCATTTT. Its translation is CASSLAVRGHPSNQPQHF. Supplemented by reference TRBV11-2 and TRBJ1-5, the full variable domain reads EAGVAQSPRYKIIEKRQSVAFWCNPISGHATLYWYQQILGQGPKLLIQFQNNGVVDDSQLPKDRFSAERLKGVDSTLKIQPAKLEDSAVYLCASSLAVRGHPSNQPQHFGDGTRLSIL.

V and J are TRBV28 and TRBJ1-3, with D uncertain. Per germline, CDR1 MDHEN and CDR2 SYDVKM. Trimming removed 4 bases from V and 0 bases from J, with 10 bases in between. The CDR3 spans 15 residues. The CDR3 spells CASSSVTTSGNTIYF. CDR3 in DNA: TGTGCCAGCAGTTCCGTGACAACCTCTGGAAACACCATATATTTT.

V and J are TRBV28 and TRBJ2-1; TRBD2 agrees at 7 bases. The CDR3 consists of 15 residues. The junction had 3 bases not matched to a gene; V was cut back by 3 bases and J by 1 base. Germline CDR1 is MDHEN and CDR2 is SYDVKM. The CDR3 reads CASSFQRGSYNEQFF. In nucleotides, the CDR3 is TGTGCCAGCAGTTTCCAGCGGGGATCCTACAATGAGCAGTTCTTC.

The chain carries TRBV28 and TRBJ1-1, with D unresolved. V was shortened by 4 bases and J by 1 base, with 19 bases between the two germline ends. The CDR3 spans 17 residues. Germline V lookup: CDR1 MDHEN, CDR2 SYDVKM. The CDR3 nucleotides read TGTGCCAGCAGTTCCTGGGGAGGGTGGCAGCCGAACACTGAAGCTTTCTTT. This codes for CASSSWGGWQPNTEAFF. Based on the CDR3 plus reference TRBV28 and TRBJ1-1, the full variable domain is DVKVTQSSRYLVKRTGEKVFLECVQDMDHENMFWYRQDPGLGLRLIYFSYDVKMKEKGDIPEGYSVSREKKERFSLILESASTNQTSMYLCASSSWGGWQPNTEAFFGQGTRLTVV.

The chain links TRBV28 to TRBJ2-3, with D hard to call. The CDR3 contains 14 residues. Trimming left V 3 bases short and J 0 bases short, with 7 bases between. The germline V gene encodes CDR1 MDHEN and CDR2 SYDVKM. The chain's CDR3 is CASSFVQSTDTQYF. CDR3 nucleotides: TGTGCCAGCAGTTTTGTCCAGAGCACAGATACGCAGTATTTT.

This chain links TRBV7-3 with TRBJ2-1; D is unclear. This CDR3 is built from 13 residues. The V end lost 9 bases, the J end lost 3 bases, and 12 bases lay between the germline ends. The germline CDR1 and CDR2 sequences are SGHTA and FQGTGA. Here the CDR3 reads CASSSEGYNEQFF. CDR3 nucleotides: TGTGCCAGTTCGAGCGAAGGCTACAATGAGCAGTTCTTC.

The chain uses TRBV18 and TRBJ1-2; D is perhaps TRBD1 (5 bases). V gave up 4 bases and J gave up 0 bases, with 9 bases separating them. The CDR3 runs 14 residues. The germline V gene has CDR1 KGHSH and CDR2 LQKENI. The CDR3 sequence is CASSLTESNYGYTF. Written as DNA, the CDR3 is TGTGCCAGCTCACTGACAGAATCTAACTATGGCTACACCTTC.

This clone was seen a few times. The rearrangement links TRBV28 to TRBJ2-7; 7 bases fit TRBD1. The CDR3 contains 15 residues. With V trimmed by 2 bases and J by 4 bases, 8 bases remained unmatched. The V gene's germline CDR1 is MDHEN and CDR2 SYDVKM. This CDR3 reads CASSLPTGMGYEQYF. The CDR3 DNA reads TGTGCCAGCAGTTTACCGACAGGGATGGGATACGAGCAGTACTTC.

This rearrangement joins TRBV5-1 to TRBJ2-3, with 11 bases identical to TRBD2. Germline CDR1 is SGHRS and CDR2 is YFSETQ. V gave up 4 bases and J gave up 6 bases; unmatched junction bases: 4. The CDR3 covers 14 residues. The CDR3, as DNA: TGCGCCAGCAGCACGGGACTAGCGGTGGATACGCAGTATTTT. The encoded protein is CASSTGLAVDTQYF.

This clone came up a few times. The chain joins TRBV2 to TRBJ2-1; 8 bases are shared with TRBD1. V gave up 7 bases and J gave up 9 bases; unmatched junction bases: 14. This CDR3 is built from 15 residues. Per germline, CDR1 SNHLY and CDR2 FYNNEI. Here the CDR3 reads CASTLDRGSNSEQFF. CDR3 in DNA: TGTGCCAGCACACTCGACAGGGGCAGTAATAGTGAGCAGTTCTTC. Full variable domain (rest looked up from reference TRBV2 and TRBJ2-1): EPEVTQTPSHQVTQMGQEVILRCVPISNHLYFYWYRQILGQKVEFLVSFYNNEISEKSEIFDDQFSVERPDGSNFTLKIRSTKLEDSAMYFCASTLDRGSNSEQFFGPGTRLTVL.

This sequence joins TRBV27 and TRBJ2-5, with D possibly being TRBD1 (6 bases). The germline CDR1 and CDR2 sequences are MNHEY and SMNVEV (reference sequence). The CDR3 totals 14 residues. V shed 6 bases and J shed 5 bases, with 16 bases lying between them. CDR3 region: CASSYQGFGETQYF. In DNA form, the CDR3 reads TGTGCCAGCAGCTATCAGGGGTTTGGCGAGACCCAGTACTTC.

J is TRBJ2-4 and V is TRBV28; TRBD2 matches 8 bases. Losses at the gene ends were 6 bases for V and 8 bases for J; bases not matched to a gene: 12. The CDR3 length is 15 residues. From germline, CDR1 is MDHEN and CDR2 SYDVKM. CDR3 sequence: CASSTSRGRGDIQYF. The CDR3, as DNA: TGTGCCAGCAGCACTTCACGGGGGCGGGGGGACATTCAGTACTTC.

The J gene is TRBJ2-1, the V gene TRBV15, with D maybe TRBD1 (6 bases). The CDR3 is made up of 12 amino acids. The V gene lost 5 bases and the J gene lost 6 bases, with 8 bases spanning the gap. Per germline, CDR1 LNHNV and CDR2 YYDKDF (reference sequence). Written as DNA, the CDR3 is TGTGCCACCAGCTTCAGGGGCAATGAGCAGTTCTTC. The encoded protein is CATSFRGNEQFF.